The sample holds many counts of the clone carrying this T cell receptor beta chain. The target antigen is unknown. This sample was included in a study of T cell repertoires in cytomegalovirus infection. As for the study in general: Well-studied HLA-B-restricted epitopes and recently identified HLA-C-restricted epitopes of CMV were both used in the study. Public TCR beta signatures marked donors with CMV infection and the matching HLA. Broader study findings: CMV carriers with the relevant HLA were identified by cumulative public TCR beta family frequency. HLA-C-restricted CMV-specific TCR beta clonotypes were dominant in the ex vivo response.

TCRdb redid the calling of the reads with MiXCR, one entry per CDR3 protein. The data show some 270,000 distinct CDR3 sequences, around 20% seen once. This CDR3 is 15 amino acids long. Trimming at V came to 6 bases and at J to 1 base, leaving 4 bases not matched to a gene. The V gene is TRBV12-3 or TRBV12-4, the J gene TRBJ1-5, with TRBD1 matching over 9 bases. The sample was cultured PBMCs, taken from culture after CMV antigen stimulation. The source is a human donor in good health (CMV status not recorded). Some clones in this sample may be carry-over from other donors' samples. In DNA, the CDR3 is TGTGCCAGCAGCGAACAGGGGGCGAGCAATCAGCCCCAGCATTTT. It specifies CASSEQGASNQPQHF.